This TCR beta chain appears in the sequencing data of a study of cytomegalovirus exposure and HLA in healthy donors. Researchers ran the PCR with 60 Vbeta and 13 Jbeta primers. The assay was immunoSEQ multiplex PCR, and TCRdb's table has in-frame clones only and misses some. The sample consists of over 80,000 clones, around 73% of them appearing once. The clonotype was recovered from a man between 35 and 55 years old in good health and CMV-seronegative. Sequencing was carried out using PBMCs.

The CDR3 loop is CASSQQGGQPQHF. DNA for the CDR3: TGCGCCAGCAGCCAGCAGGGAGGCCAGCCCCAGCATTTT. The chain is built from TRBV4-1 and TRBJ1-5, with a weak D call TRBD1 (5 bases). The V gene lost 3 bases and the J gene lost 7 bases, with 10 bases spanning the gap. Per germline, CDR1 MGHRA and CDR2 YSYEKL. This CDR3 comprises 13 residues.